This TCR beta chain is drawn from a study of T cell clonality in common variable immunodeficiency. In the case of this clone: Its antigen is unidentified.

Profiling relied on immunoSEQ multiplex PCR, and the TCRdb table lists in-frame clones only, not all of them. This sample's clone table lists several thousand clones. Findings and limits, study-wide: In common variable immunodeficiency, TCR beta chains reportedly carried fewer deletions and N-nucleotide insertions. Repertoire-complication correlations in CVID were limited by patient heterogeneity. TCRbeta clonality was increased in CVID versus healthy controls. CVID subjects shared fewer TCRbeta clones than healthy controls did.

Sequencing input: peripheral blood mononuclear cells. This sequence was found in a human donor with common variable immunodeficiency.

The DNA read from the CDR3 is TGTGCCAGCAGCTCCAAGAACACTGAA. Residues: CASSSKNTE. The full CDR3 reads CASSSKNTEAFF. The V and J genes are TRBV7-6 and TRBJ1-1; no reliable D call. The CDR3 goes on 3 residues after the read ends, and that part is filled in from the germline J gene. This CDR3 has 12 amino acids. CDR1 is SGHVS and CDR2 is FNYEAQ in the germline V gene. The V end was cut by 4 bases, the J end by 1 base, with 4 bases between. The whole variable domain, remainder taken from reference TRBV7-6 and TRBJ1-1, is GAGVSQSPRYKVTKRGQDVALRCDPISGHVSLYWYRQALGQGPEFLTYFNYEAQQDKSGLPNDRFSAERPEGSISTLTIQRTEQRDSAMYRCASSSKNTEAFFGQGTRLTVV.